The following is a T cell receptor (beta chain) sequence with its context. What it binds is not known. There are 14 residues in the CDR3. Deletions cut 3 bases from V and 2 bases from J, with 11 bases between. CDR1 SNHLY and CDR2 FYNNEI come from the germline V gene. The data derive from a study of shared clonotypes between healthy human individuals. Study as a whole: Three CD4 naive, three CD4 memory, two CD8 naive and one CD8 memory plate were used per donor.

CD8 cells classed as naive were CD45RO-negative and positively selected for CCR7, excluding terminally differentiated effector memory CD45RA+ cells. In the original workflow: Filtering differed because ImmunoSEQ produced junction-only sequences that carried no quality scores. Profiling relied on immunoSEQ multiplex PCR, and the TCRdb table lists in-frame clones only, not all of them. The V and J calls and the clone size are those of that table, but D and trimming were determined from the DNA. The sample holds approximately 1.9 million clones, around 93% seen once. The study, taken as a whole, reports: Generally, naive subsets came out with larger estimated richness than memory subsets.

This TCR came from a man between 18 and 29 years old in good health. Some clones in this sample may be carry-over from other donors' samples. The sample taken for sequencing was naive CD8+ T cells from PBMCs. The chain combines TRBV2 with TRBJ2-7; D is unresolved. The CDR3 DNA reads as TGTGCCAGCAGTGATAGATTCGACGCCTACGAGCAGTACTTC. Protein: CASSDRFDAYEQYF.